Listed below are T cell receptor beta chains from one sample, sequenced in a study of follicular helper T cells after annual influenza vaccination. The protocol was immunoSEQ multiplex PCR, while the TCRdb copy is restricted to in-frame clones and leaves out a portion. The data contain approximately 9,800 clones, roughly 85% of them singletons. The sequenced sample was CXCR5- memory CD4+ T cells sorted from blood, obtained 7 days after influenza vaccination. Receptors were obtained from an adult who received the influenza vaccine. The CDR3 runs from the conserved cysteine through the conserved F or W. A D gene is named only where the DNA matches it firmly. Not every row has a clone size; where given, it reads once, few, many or a size class.

>TRBD2|-|TRBV19|TRBJ2-3
TGTGCCAGTAGGACTAGCGGCAGAAGCACAGATACGCAGTATTTT
CASRTSGRSTDTQYF
>-|-|TRBV5-4|TRBJ2-5
TGTGCCAGCAGCTTTACGGGATTTCAAGAGACCCAGTACTTC
CASSFTGFQETQYF
>TRBD1|few|TRBV6-1|TRBJ2-7
TGTGCCAGCAGTGAACAGACAGGGAGCTCCTACGAGCAGTACTTC
CASSEQTGSSYEQYF
>TRBD1|-|TRBV25-1|TRBJ1-1
TGTGCCAGCAGTTCTGCGGACAGGGGCGGCCACACTGAAGCTTTCTTT
CASSSADRGGHTEAFF
>-|once|TRBV29-1|TRBJ1-2
TGCAGCTTCGGGGGCAACTATGGCTACACCTTC
CSFGGNYGYTF
>-|once|TRBV6-6|TRBJ1-3
TGTGCCAGCAACAGGGAGCGCTCTGGAAACACCATATATTTT
CASNRERSGNTIYF
>-|-|TRBV18|TRBJ2-7
TGTGCCAGCTCACTGGGACGGTACTACGAGCAGTACTTC
CASSLGRYYEQYF
>-|-|TRBV6-5|TRBJ1-4
TGTGCCAGCAGGGCTACAGAGGAAAAACTGTTTTTT
CASRATEEKLFF
>TRBD2|-|TRBV7-2|TRBJ2-1
TGTGCCAGCAGCCAAACTAGCGGGGGGCCGGAAAATGAGCAGTTCTTC
CASSQTSGGPENEQFF
>TRBD1|-|TRBV30|TRBJ1-1
TGTGCCTGGACAGGACAGGGTGGTGGATACACTGAAGCTTTCTTT
CAWTGQGGGYTEAFF
>-|once|TRBV20-1|TRBJ2-7
TGCAGTGCTGATCCCTACTACGAGCAGTACTTC
CSADPYYEQYF
>TRBD1|-|TRBV14|TRBJ1-5
TGTGCCAGCAACACTGACAGGGTGCGCTGGCCCCAGCATTTT
CASNTDRVRWPQHF
>-|-|TRBV28|TRBJ2-7
TGTGCCAGCAAACTAGACGGAGGTGTTGGCGAGCAGTACTTC
CASKLDGGVGEQYF
>-|-|TRBV13|TRBJ2-1
TGTGCCAGCAGCCCCCCCCAGGACCCAGCTACGGGAGAGCAGTTCTTC
CASSPPQDPATGEQFF
>TRBD1|-|TRBV6-6|TRBJ1-1
TGTGCCAGCAGTGGACAGGGGAGAACTGAAGCTTTCTTT
CASSGQGRTEAFF
>-|-|TRBV27|TRBJ1-5
TGTGCCAGCAGTTTATCCCCTGCTGGAGGCAATCAGCCCCAGCATTTT
CASSLSPAGGNQPQHF
>TRBD2|-|TRBV5-4|TRBJ2-5
TGTGCCAGCAGCCAAGGGGGACTAGCGGAAGAGACCCAGTACTTC
CASSQGGLAEETQYF
>TRBD2|once|TRBV7-2|TRBJ2-3
TGTGCCAGCAGCCCCCCCGGGACTAGCAGCAAGACAGATACGCAGTATTTT
CASSPPGTSSKTDTQYF
>TRBD2|-|TRBV28|TRBJ2-2
TGTGCCAGCAGTCAACGGGGGGGCTGGACAACCGGGGAGCTGTTTTTT
CASSQRGGWTTGELFF
>-|-|TRBV5-1|TRBJ1-3
TGCGCCAGCAGCTTGGATCAGGGAAGGTCTGGAAACACCATATATTTT
CASSLDQGRSGNTIYF
>TRBD1|once|TRBV5-1|TRBJ1-2
TGCGCCAGCAGATGGGGACAGCCCGAACCTTTTTTGACCCCTATTGGCTACACCTTC
CASRWGQPEPFLTPIGYTF
>-|few|TRBV19|TRBJ1-5
TGTGCCAGTAGCACATGGGATCAGCCCCAGCATTTT
CASSTWDQPQHF
>TRBD2|-|TRBV5-1|TRBJ2-1
TGCGCCAGCAGCTTGTTAGCGGGGACGCTTTACAATGAGCAGTTCTTC
CASSLLAGTLYNEQFF
>-|-|TRBV27|TRBJ2-3
TGTGCCAGCAGTGGCCCAGGGTACCCGACCACAGATACGCAGTATTTT
CASSGPGYPTTDTQYF
>-|-|TRBV28|TRBJ2-7
TGTGCCAGCAGTTTACAGGGGATCCCCTACGAGCAGTACTTC
CASSLQGIPYEQYF
>-|-|TRBV9|TRBJ1-2
TGTGCCAGCAGCGTGGACGGGAACTATGGCTACACCTTC
CASSVDGNYGYTF
>-|-|TRBV9|TRBJ1-1
TGTGCCAGCAGCCCTCAGTCAGCAGGGACGAACACTGAAGCTTTCTTT
CASSPQSAGTNTEAFF
>-|-|TRBV18|TRBJ2-2
TGTGCCAGCTCGGCGCCAGGGCCGAACACCGGGGAGCTGTTTTTT
CASSAPGPNTGELFF
>-|-|TRBV28|TRBJ1-4
TGTGCCAGCAGTTCTCTTAATGAAAAACTGTTTTTT
CASSSLNEKLFF
>TRBD1|few|TRBV19|TRBJ1-6
TGTGCCAGTAGTCTCCGACAGGGTGGCAATTCACCCCTCCACTTT
CASSLRQGGNSPLHF
>-|-|TRBV5-4|TRBJ2-6
TGTGCCAGCAGCTCCAAAGTGGAGGCCAACGTCCTGACTTTC
CASSSKVEANVLTF
>TRBD1|-|TRBV11-2|TRBJ1-1
TGTGCCAGCAGCCCAACAGGGGGCTGGGGCACTGAAGCTTTCTTT
CASSPTGGWGTEAFF
>TRBD2|-|TRBV11-2|TRBJ2-1
TGTGCCAGCAGCTTTATTAGCGGGGGGGCATTCCACAATGAGCAGTTCTTC
CASSFISGGAFHNEQFF
>-|-|TRBV19|TRBJ2-1
TGTGCCAGTAGTCCGCGGACTCCCACTAAGCCCAATGAGCAGTTCTTC
CASSPRTPTKPNEQFF
>TRBD1|-|TRBV18|TRBJ2-7
TGTGCCAGCTCACCACCATCTTGGGGACAGGGTTCCTACGAGCAGTACTTC
CASSPPSWGQGSYEQYF
>-|-|TRBV25-1|TRBJ2-6
TGTGCCAGCAGTGTACGGGGCAGGGGGGCCAACGTCCTGACTTTC
CASSVRGRGANVLTF
>-|once|TRBV28|TRBJ1-1
TGTGCCAGCAGTTTAGTCAGGAAGAACACTGAAGCTTTCTTT
CASSLVRKNTEAFF
>TRBD1|-|TRBV7-2|TRBJ2-5
TGTGCCAGCAGCTCGGGACAGGGGGGGAAAGAGACCCAGTACTTC
CASSSGQGGKETQYF
>-|-|TRBV11-2|TRBJ2-5
TGTGCCAGCAGCGATGACACACAAGAGACCCAGTACTTC
CASSDDTQETQYF
>-|-|TRBV5-4|TRBJ2-5
TGTGCCAGCAGCCGTGGGCAGTACCAAGAGACCCAGTACTTC
CASSRGQYQETQYF
>TRBD1|-|TRBV5-1|TRBJ2-5
TGCGCCAGCAGCTTGGGACAGGGATTGGTAGTCCAAGAGACCCAGTACTTC
CASSLGQGLVVQETQYF
>TRBD2|-|TRBV2|TRBJ2-3
TGTGCCAGCAAAGTAATAGCGGGGGGGGGCACAGATACGCAGTATTTT
CASKVIAGGGTDTQYF
>-|-|TRBV10-1|TRBJ1-6
TGCGCCAGCAGTGAGTCCATACAGTTCAATTCACCCCTCCACTTT
CASSESIQFNSPLHF